The next 18 T cell receptor beta chains were all read from a single sample in a study of blood T cell repertoires in COVID-19. Clones were sequenced by immunoSEQ multiplex PCR, and TCRdb holds only the in-frame ones, with some missing. The top ten hold around 4.5% of the sample, which has more than 200,000 clones, 65% to 90% seen once. Sequences were obtained from peripheral blood. The receptors originated from a man in his forties or fifties with acute or convalescent COVID-19.

The rearrangement links TRBV5-8 to TRBJ2-3; D may be TRBD1 (6 bases). CDR3 length: 15 residues. Germline loops: CDR1 SGHTS, CDR2 YDEGEE. V lost 3 bases and J 3 bases, leaving 14 bases between the germline ends. The chain's CDR3 is CASSYNRVRTDTQYF. CDR3 coding DNA: TGTGCCAGCAGCTACAACAGGGTTCGGACAGATACGCAGTATTTT.

J is TRBJ1-2 and V is TRBV6-1; TRBD1 might be the D (6 bases). This CDR3 region has 15 residues. Germline values: CDR1 MNHNS, CDR2 SASEGT. V was pared by 0 bases and J by 7 bases, with 15 bases between. The CDR3 loop reads CASSEAQSRGGGYTF. DNA of the CDR3: TGTGCCAGCAGTGAAGCGCAATCGAGAGGGGGTGGCTACACCTTC.

The rearrangement joins TRBV6-5 to TRBJ1-4; D is undetermined. The CDR3 runs to 14 residues. Deletions cut 7 bases from V and 0 bases from J, with 9 bases between. CDR1 is MNHEY and CDR2 is SVGAGI in the germline V gene. Written as DNA, the CDR3 is TGTGCCAGCAATCGGGGATCAACTAATGAAAAACTGTTTTTT. Protein sequence: CASNRGSTNEKLFF.

The V and J genes are TRBV7-9 and TRBJ1-2, with a weak D call TRBD1 (5 bases). Trimming took off 5 bases at V and 4 bases at J, with 14 bases between the two ends. The germline CDR1 and CDR2 sequences are SEHNR and FQNEAQ (reference sequence). This CDR3 comprises 14 residues. CDR3 protein: CASSPGGYSYGYTF. The CDR3 coding sequence is TGTGCCAGCAGCCCCGGGGGGTATAGCTATGGCTACACCTTC.

The chain carries TRBV6-5 and TRBJ1-1; D uncertain. This CDR3 comprises 13 residues. Germline CDR1 reads MNHEY; CDR2 reads SVGAGI. V dropped 4 bases and J dropped 0 bases, with 6 bases sitting between them. The CDR3 DNA follows: TGTGCCAGCAGTTCCCGGTTGAACACTGAAGCTTTCTTT. This encodes CASSSRLNTEAFF.

This clone has only one observation. V usage is TRBV5-4 and J usage is TRBJ2-7; 8 nucleotides line up with TRBD1. V shed 1 base and J 0 bases; nucleotides not matched to a gene: 3. Germline values: CDR1 SGHNT, CDR2 YYREEE (reference sequence). The CDR3 sequence is 15 residues long. CDR3 protein: CASSLLGQGSYEQYF. The CDR3 DNA reads as TGTGCCAGCAGCTTGCTCGGACAGGGCTCCTACGAGCAGTACTTC.

The chain links TRBV25-1 to TRBJ2-7; D is possibly TRBD2 (6 bases). The V end lost 4 bases, the J end lost 4 bases, and 17 bases lay between the germline ends. This CDR3 comprises 15 residues. Germline-derived CDR1 and CDR2 are MGHDK and SYGVNS. CDR3 amino acids: CASSGSGGGPYEQYF. CDR3 DNA: TGTGCCAGCAGTGGTAGCGGCGGCGGGCCGTACGAGCAGTACTTC.

The gene calls are TRBV10-3 and TRBJ1-1; D remains unclear. Trimming stripped 6 bases from V and 3 bases from J, with 20 bases between. CDR3 length equals 16 residues. In germline, CDR1 is ENHRY, CDR2 SYGVKD. In nucleotides, the CDR3 is TGTGCCATCAGACCCTCAGGCGGGAGACGGGACACTGAAGCTTTCTTT. Translating it yields CAIRPSGGRRDTEAFF.

The sample holds one count of this clone. The CDR3 loop is CASSQLGGKLFF. DNA for the CDR3: TGTGCCAGCAGCCAGTTGGGAGGAAAACTGTTTTTT. The rearrangement links TRBV3-1 (or the pseudogene TRBV3-2) to TRBJ1-4; D is unresolved. Germline CDR1 is LGHDT and CDR2 is YNNKEL (reference sequence). The CDR3 length is 12 residues. Trimming took off 3 bases at V and 10 bases at J, with 9 bases between the two ends.

The chain joins TRBV3-1 (or the pseudogene TRBV3-2) to TRBJ1-2; 8 bases are shared with TRBD1. This CDR3 region has 14 residues. Germline-derived CDR1 and CDR2 are LGHDT and YNNKEL (reference sequence). The V gene end was trimmed by 0 bases and the J gene end by 9 bases; junction bases not matched to a gene: 6. The DNA for the CDR3 is TGTGCCAGCAGCCAAGACGGACAGGGTCGGCGCTACACCTTC. It codes for CASSQDGQGRRYTF.

The V and J genes are TRBV5-1 and TRBJ1-2, with 9 bases lining up with TRBD1. With V trimmed by 5 bases and J by 8 bases, 10 bases remained unmatched. From germline, CDR1 is SGHRS and CDR2 YFSETQ. This CDR3 has 14 residues. CDR3 residues: CASSISRTGDGYTF. CDR3 coding DNA: TGCGCCAGCAGTATATCCAGGACAGGGGACGGCTACACCTTC.

The chain has TRBV3-1 (or the pseudogene TRBV3-2) and TRBJ1-3; 7 bases align to TRBD1. The V gene's germline CDR1 is LGHDT and CDR2 YNNKEL (reference sequence). The V gene end was trimmed by 2 bases and the J gene end by 0 bases; junction bases not matched to a gene: 13. The CDR3 spans 19 residues. The CDR3 protein is CASSQLAIKGDSSGNTIYF. CDR3 sequence (DNA): TGTGCCAGCAGCCAACTTGCTATAAAAGGGGACAGCTCTGGAAACACCATATATTTT.

This chain connects TRBV2 to TRBJ1-2, with TRBD1 matching over 8 bases. From germline, CDR1 is SNHLY and CDR2 FYNNEI. The CDR3 runs 14 residues. The junction had 8 bases not matched to a gene; V was cut back by 6 bases and J by 5 bases. In DNA form, the CDR3 reads TGTGCCAGCAGCCCCCCGGACAGGGTGTATGGCTACACCTTC. Translating it yields CASSPPDRVYGYTF.

The J gene is TRBJ1-5, the V gene TRBV15; a possible D gene is TRBD1 (6 bases). Trimming left V 0 bases short and J 3 bases short, with 9 bases between. Germline assignment: CDR1 LNHNV and CDR2 YYDKDF (reference sequence). This CDR3 is 15 amino acids long. The DNA of the CDR3 is TGTGCCACCAGCAGAGAGGGGGCAATCAATCAGCCCCAGCATTTT. The encoded protein is CATSREGAINQPQHF.

This chain links TRBV3-1 (or the pseudogene TRBV3-2) with TRBJ2-2, with a tentative D call TRBD2 (6 bases). Germline loops: CDR1 LGHDT, CDR2 YNNKEL (reference sequence). The V gene lost 5 bases and the J gene lost 5 bases, with 18 bases spanning the gap. The CDR3 runs to 16 residues. DNA of the CDR3: TGTGCCAGCAGCTCGCCGACGCGGGGATTAACCGGGGAGCTGTTTTTT. Its protein product is CASSSPTRGLTGELFF.

The genes are TRBV10-1 and TRBJ2-7, with D perhaps matching TRBD1 (6 bases). CDR1 is WNHNN and CDR2 is SYGVQD in the germline V gene (reference sequence). Trimming took off 0 bases at V and 6 bases at J, with 9 bases between the two ends. This CDR3 contains 13 residues. As DNA, the CDR3 is TGCGCCAGCAGTGAGTCGATGGGGGCCGAGCAGTACTTC. Translated: CASSESMGAEQYF.

The J gene is TRBJ2-2, the V gene TRBV24-1; D gene uncertain. Per germline, CDR1 KGHDR and CDR2 SFDVKD. The length of the CDR3 is 12 residues. V lost 5 bases to trimming and J lost 6 bases, with 6 bases between them. Written as DNA, the CDR3 is TGTGCCACCAGTGGAGCGTCCGGGGAGCTGTTTTTT. Protein product: CATSGASGELFF.

The gene calls are TRBV12-3 or TRBV12-4 and TRBJ1-3; weak D call: TRBD1 (6 bases). V lost 2 bases and J 4 bases, leaving 6 bases between the germline ends. The CDR3 extends over 13 amino acids. In nucleotides, the CDR3 is TGTGCCAGCAGTTTAACAGGGGGAAACACCATATATTTT. Translated, it gives CASSLTGGNTIYF.